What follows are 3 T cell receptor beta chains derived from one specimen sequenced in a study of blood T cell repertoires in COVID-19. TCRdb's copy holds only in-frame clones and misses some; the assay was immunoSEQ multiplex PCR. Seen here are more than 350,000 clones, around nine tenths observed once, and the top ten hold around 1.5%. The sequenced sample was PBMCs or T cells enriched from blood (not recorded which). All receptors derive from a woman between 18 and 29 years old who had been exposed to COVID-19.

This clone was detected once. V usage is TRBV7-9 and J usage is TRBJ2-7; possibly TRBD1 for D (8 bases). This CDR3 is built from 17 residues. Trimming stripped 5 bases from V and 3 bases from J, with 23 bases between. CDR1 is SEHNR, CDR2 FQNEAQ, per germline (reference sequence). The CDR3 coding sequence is TGTGCCAGCAGCCGACTAGGACAGGGCGGGAGCCACTACGAGCAGTACTTC. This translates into CASSRLGQGGSHYEQYF. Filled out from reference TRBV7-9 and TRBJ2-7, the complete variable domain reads DTGVSQNPRHKITKRGQNVTFRCDPISEHNRLYWYRQTLGQGPEFLTYFQNEAQLEKSRLLSDRFSAERPKGSFSTLEIQRTEQGDSAMYLCASSRLGQGGSHYEQYFGPGTRLTVT.

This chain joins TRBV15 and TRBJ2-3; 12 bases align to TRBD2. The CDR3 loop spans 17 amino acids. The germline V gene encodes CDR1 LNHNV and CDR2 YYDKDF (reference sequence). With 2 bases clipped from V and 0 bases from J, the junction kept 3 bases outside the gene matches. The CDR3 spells CATSRRTSGASTDTQYF. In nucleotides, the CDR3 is TGTGCCACCAGCAGACGGACTAGCGGGGCTAGCACAGATACGCAGTATTTT.

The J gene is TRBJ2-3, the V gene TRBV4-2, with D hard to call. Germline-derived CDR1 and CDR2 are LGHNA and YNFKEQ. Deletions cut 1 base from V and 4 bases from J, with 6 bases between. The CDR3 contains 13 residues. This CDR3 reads CASSQVSPDTQYF. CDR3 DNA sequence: TGTGCCAGCAGCCAAGTATCTCCAGATACGCAGTATTTT.